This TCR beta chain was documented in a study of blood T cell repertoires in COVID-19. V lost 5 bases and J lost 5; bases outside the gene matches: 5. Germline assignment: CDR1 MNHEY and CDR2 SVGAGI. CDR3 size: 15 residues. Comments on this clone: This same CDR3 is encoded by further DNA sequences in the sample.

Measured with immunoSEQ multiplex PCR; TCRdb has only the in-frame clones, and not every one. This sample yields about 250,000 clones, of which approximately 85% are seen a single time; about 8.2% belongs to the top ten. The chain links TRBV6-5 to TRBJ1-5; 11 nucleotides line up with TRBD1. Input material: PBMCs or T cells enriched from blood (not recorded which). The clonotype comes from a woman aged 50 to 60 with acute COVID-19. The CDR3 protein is CASSRTGGGDQPQHF. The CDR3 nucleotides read TGTGCCAGCAGTCGGACAGGGGGCGGAGATCAGCCCCAGCATTTT.